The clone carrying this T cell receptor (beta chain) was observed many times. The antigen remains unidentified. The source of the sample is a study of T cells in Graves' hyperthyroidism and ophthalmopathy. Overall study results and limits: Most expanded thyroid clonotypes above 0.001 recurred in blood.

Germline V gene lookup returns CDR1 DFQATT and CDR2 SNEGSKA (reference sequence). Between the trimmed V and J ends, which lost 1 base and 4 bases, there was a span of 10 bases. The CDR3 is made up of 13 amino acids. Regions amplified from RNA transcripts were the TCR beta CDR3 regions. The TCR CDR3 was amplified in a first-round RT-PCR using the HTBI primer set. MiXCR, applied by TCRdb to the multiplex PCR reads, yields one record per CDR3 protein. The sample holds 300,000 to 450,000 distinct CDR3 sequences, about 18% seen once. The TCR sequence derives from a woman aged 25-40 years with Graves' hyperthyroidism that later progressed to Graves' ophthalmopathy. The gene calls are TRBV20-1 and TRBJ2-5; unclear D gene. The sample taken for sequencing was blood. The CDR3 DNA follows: TGCAGTGCTAGAGTGGGAAGAGGAGAGACCCAGTACTTC. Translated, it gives CSARVGRGETQYF.